The subject of this entry is one T cell receptor beta chain. Germline V gene sequence: CDR1 ENHRY, CDR2 SYGVKD. V trimming: 8 bases; J trimming: 8 bases; junction bases outside the gene matches: 5. This CDR3 has 13 residues. The PCR used 60 Vbeta and 13 Jbeta primers. Sequenced by immunoSEQ multiplex PCR; TCRdb stores in-frame clones only, minus some. Counted here are around 150,000 clones, roughly 75% occurring once; the ten biggest clones make up just under 5%. The sample is drawn from a study of cytomegalovirus exposure and HLA in healthy donors. The material sequenced was PBMCs. The J gene is TRBJ2-2, the V gene TRBV10-3, with TRBD2 identical over 10 bases. The clonotype comes from a male donor in good health and CMV-seronegative. The CDR3 bases are TGTGCCATCGGGACTAGCGAAAGGGGGGAGCTGTTTTTT. Translating it yields CAIGTSERGELFF.